The rows below give T cell receptor beta chains drawn from one sample of a study of T cell repertoires in cytomegalovirus infection. TCRdb itself ran the reads through MiXCR, one entry per CDR3 protein. The table records approximately 200,000 distinct CDR3 sequences, under 30% of them present only once. The specimen was PBMCs. The receptors were gathered from a human donor in good health (CMV status not recorded). Some clones in this sample may be carry-over from other donors' samples. Each CDR3 is given with its conserved first and last residue. D genes are given only for firm matches. Where a row states a size, it is once, few, many or the class of an expanded clone; other rows omit it.

>TRBV12-3/TRBV12-4|-|once|TRBJ2-2
TGTGCCAGCAGTTTAGAAACCGGGGAGCTGTTTTTT
CASSLETGELFF
>TRBV15|-|-|TRBJ1-5
TGTGCCACCAGCAGAGATTTGGCACCAAGCAATCAGCCCCAGCATTTT
CATSRDLAPSNQPQHF
>TRBV6-1|-|-|TRBJ1-4
TGTGCCAGCAGCTTCGAATCTCTTAATGAAAAACTGTTTTTT
CASSFESLNEKLFF
>TRBV5-4|-|-|TRBJ2-3
TGTGCCAGCAGCCCGGCGGCTTGGGGGTCTAGCACAGATACGCAGTATTTT
CASSPAAWGSSTDTQYF
>TRBV28|-|-|TRBJ1-5
TGTGCCACCTCGGACGGGGGAGGTCAGCCCCAGCATTTT
CATSDGGGQPQHF
>TRBV7-2|-|-|TRBJ1-4
TGTGCCAGCAGTCTCAGAGCGGAAAAACTGTTTTTT
CASSLRAEKLFF
>TRBV6-1|-|-|TRBJ2-6
TGTGCCAGCAGTGAAGCGGGAGAAGGGGCCAACGTCCTGACTTTC
CASSEAGEGANVLTF
>TRBV7-8|TRBD1|-|TRBJ2-5
TGTGCCAGCAGCTTAAACAGGGGCACAGAGACCCAGTACTTC
CASSLNRGTETQYF
>TRBV7-2|-|many|TRBJ1-5
TGTGCCAGCAGCTTAGCGCGGCAGCCCCAGCATTTT
CASSLARQPQHF
>TRBV2|TRBD1|many|TRBJ1-5
TGTGCCAGCAGTCACCGCTGGGACAGGTCCTATAGCAATCAGCCCCAGCATTTT
CASSHRWDRSYSNQPQHF
>TRBV6-5|-|once|TRBJ1-5
TGTGCCAGCAGATCCGGGGAGTCGACGGGCCAGCCCCAGCATTTT
CASRSGESTGQPQHF
>TRBV7-9|-|-|TRBJ2-7
TGTGCCAGCGGAGTCTTCTACGAGCAGTACTTC
CASGVFYEQYF
>TRBV6-2/TRBV6-3|-|few|TRBJ2-2
TGTGCCAGCAGCCGGGACTTAAACACCGGGGAGCTGTTTTTT
CASSRDLNTGELFF
>TRBV2|TRBD1|few|TRBJ1-5
TGTGCCAGCAGTGCCGGGACAGTGAATCAGCCCCAGCATTTT
CASSAGTVNQPQHF
>TRBV10-3|TRBD1|few|TRBJ1-1
TGTGCCATCAGTGACCGCGACAGGGCTGGGAACACTGAAGCTTTCTTT
CAISDRDRAGNTEAFF
>TRBV20-1|TRBD1|few|TRBJ2-7
TGCAGTGCTATCTTACCGGGACAGGGTGTTTACGAGCAGTACTTC
CSAILPGQGVYEQYF
>TRBV7-4|TRBD1|few|TRBJ1-2
TGTGCCAGCAGCCGTTCCCGGGACAGGGGGGACTATGGCTACACCTTC
CASSRSRDRGDYGYTF
>TRBV2|-|few|TRBJ1-2
TGTGCCAGCAGTGAAGGACTTTATGGCTACACCTTC
CASSEGLYGYTF
>TRBV5-5|TRBD2|-|TRBJ2-5
TGTGCCAGCAGCTTGGTAGGGACTAGCGGCAACTCCCAAGAGACCCAGTACTTC
CASSLVGTSGNSQETQYF
>TRBV12-3/TRBV12-4|-|-|TRBJ1-1
TGTGCCAGCAGTTTGACCGGGAATGATTTCTTT
CASSLTGNDFF
>TRBV19|-|-|TRBJ1-2
TGTGCCAGTAGCCAGGACAGTCAAAGCTATGGCTACACCTTC
CASSQDSQSYGYTF
>TRBV12-3/TRBV12-4|TRBD1|-|TRBJ1-6
TGTGCCAGCAGTTTTTCGACAGGGGTCAATTCACCCCTCCACTTT
CASSFSTGVNSPLHF
>TRBV27|-|few|TRBJ2-7
TGTGCCAGCACCAGCCGGGAACCGGGGGCCGAGCAGTACTTC
CASTSREPGAEQYF
>TRBV29-1|-|-|TRBJ1-6
TGCAGCGTTTTAGACGGAAATAATTCACCCCTCCACTTT
CSVLDGNNSPLHF
>TRBV5-6|TRBD2|few|TRBJ2-7
TGTGCCAGCAGCCGGGACTACGGGTCCGAGCAGTACTTC
CASSRDYGSEQYF
>TRBV20-1|TRBD1|-|TRBJ1-1
TGCAGTGCTGACAATCCGACAGGGGCGAACACTGAAGCTTTCTTT
CSADNPTGANTEAFF
>TRBV12-3/TRBV12-4|TRBD2|-|TRBJ2-3
TGTGCCAGCAGGAGGACTAGCGGGGGGAGCCGGGATACGCAGTATTTT
CASRRTSGGSRDTQYF
>TRBV20-1|TRBD1|-|TRBJ1-1
TGCAGTGCGGCGCCGGGGACAGGGGCCCCTCTCATGAACACTGAAGCTTTCTTT
CSAAPGTGAPLMNTEAFF
>TRBV20-1|TRBD1|-|TRBJ1-2
TGCAGTGCCAAAAGGGACAGGGGGCATAGCGGCTACACCTTC
CSAKRDRGHSGYTF
>TRBV7-3|-|-|TRBJ2-7
TGTGCCAGCAGCTTAACGGGTGCAGGAAACGAGCAGTACTTC
CASSLTGAGNEQYF
>TRBV19|-|few|TRBJ1-1
TGTGCCAGTACTCACGATCGGGCTGACACTGAAGCTTTCTTT
CASTHDRADTEAFF
>TRBV7-2|-|few|TRBJ1-4
TGTGCCAGCAGCTTAGCTCCTGCAACTAATGAAAAACTGTTTTTT
CASSLAPATNEKLFF
>TRBV12-3/TRBV12-4|-|many|TRBJ1-1
TGTGCCAGCAGTTTAGGGCGGGGTCCTCGGGATAAAACTGAAGCTTTCTTT
CASSLGRGPRDKTEAFF
>TRBV7-6|-|few|TRBJ2-2
TGTGCCAGCAGCTTAGAGGGTGGACCTTCCACCGGGGAGCTGTTTTTT
CASSLEGGPSTGELFF
>TRBV7-4|-|many|TRBJ1-2
TGTGCCAGCAGCTTAGCGGGGGGCGAAACTAACTATGGCTACACCTTC
CASSLAGGETNYGYTF